This T cell receptor (beta chain) was found in a study of identical twins. From the 5' RACE reads, TCRdb called clonotypes with MiXCR, one entry per CDR3 protein. The sample yields approximately 500,000 distinct CDR3 sequences, 20% to 30% seen once. CDR1 and CDR2 from the germline V gene are SGHRS and YFSETQ. V shed 2 bases and J 6 bases; nucleotides not matched to a gene: 5. The CDR3 loop spans 16 amino acids. The sample also formed part of further work on T cells expressing NK-cell markers. That work adds: Sorting was limited to alpha-beta TCR-expressing T cells with an anti-gamma-delta TCR antibody in several experiments. For a handful of donors, these clonotypes were likewise the leading ones in the CD3+CD56-NKG2C+ fraction.

This clonotype was obtained from a woman aged 18-29 years in good health. The chain has TRBV5-1 and TRBJ2-3; 14 positions match TRBD2. The sequencing sample was made of CD4+ T cells sorted from blood. Here the CDR3 DNA reads TGCGCCAGCAGCTTCGGGACTAGCGGGGGAGAGGATACGCAGTATTTT. Translating gives CASSFGTSGGEDTQYF.